One sample yielded the 13 T cell receptor beta chains listed below, sequenced in a study of blood T cells in healthy people across ages. The authors ran a second PCR of roughly 7 to 11 cycles using a sample-barcoded 5' primer and a J-beta primer mix. MiXCR was run by TCRdb on the 5' RACE reads, yielding one entry per CDR3 protein. This sample has about 570,000 distinct CDR3 sequences, with 27% found just once. The material sequenced was blood. Receptors originate from a woman aged 70-85 years in good health.

This clonotype was counted at least ten times. The CDR3 coding sequence is TGCAGTGCCCAAGGGGGAGGTCAGCCCCAGCATTTT. Translating gives CSAQGGGQPQHF. This chain joins TRBV20-1 and TRBJ1-5, with D possibly TRBD1 on 6 matching bases. Germline V gene lookup returns CDR1 DFQATT and CDR2 SNEGSKA (reference sequence). This CDR3 is 12 amino acids long. The V end was cut by 6 bases, the J end by 6 bases, with 12 bases between.

This clonotype was observed a single time. The chain has TRBV7-2 and TRBJ1-1; tentatively, D is TRBD1 (6 bases). The V and J ends lost 3 bases and 1 base respectively, with 12 bases between them. The CDR3 loop spans 15 amino acids. Per germline, CDR1 SGHTA and CDR2 FQGNSA. CDR3 residues: CASSFYSGANTEAFF. CDR3 DNA sequence: TGTGCCAGCAGCTTCTACTCGGGGGCGAACACTGAAGCTTTCTTT. Drawing the rest from reference TRBV7-2 and TRBJ1-1, the complete variable domain is GAGVSQSPSNKVTEKGKDVELRCDPISGHTALYWYRQSLGQGLEFLIYFQGNSAPDKSGLPSDRFSAERTGGSVSTLTIQRTQQEDSAVYLCASSFYSGANTEAFFGQGTRLTVV.

A note on this clonotype: An end of the junction does not agree with germline; a read error may underlie this. The rearrangement links TRBV20-1 to TRBJ1-1, with D possibly being TRBD1 (6 bases). CDR3 length: 12 residues. Germline CDR1 DFQATT, CDR2 SNEGSKA (reference sequence). CDR3 sequence reads: CSAKGGGTEAFF. Written as DNA, the CDR3 is TGCAGTGCAAAGGGGGGAGGGACTGAGGCTTTCTTT.

The V call is TRBV7-9, the J call TRBJ1-1, with TRBD1 as a possible D gene (5 bases). Germline V gives CDR1 SEHNR, CDR2 FQNEAQ (reference sequence). Deletions cut 2 bases from V and 5 bases from J, with 12 bases between. This CDR3 has 14 residues. For the CDR3, the DNA is TGTGCCAGCAGCTTACAGGGTAAGGGGACTGAAGCTTTCTTT. This translates into CASSLQGKGTEAFF.

This clonotype appeared a few times. The J gene is TRBJ1-1, the V gene TRBV4-1; a weak D match, TRBD1 (5 bases). Per germline, CDR1 MGHRA and CDR2 YSYEKL. The CDR3 contains 13 residues. V was cut by 5 bases and J by 7 bases, with 14 bases left in between. The DNA for the CDR3 is TGCGCCAGCAGCTCTAGACAGAGGGGTGAAGCTTTCTTT. Translating it yields CASSSRQRGEAFF.

This sequence joins TRBV3-1 and TRBJ1-2, with D possibly TRBD1 on 6 matching bases. The V end was cut by 1 base, the J end by 8 bases, with 17 bases between. The CDR3 is 15 residues long. CDR1 and CDR2 from the germline V gene are LGHDT and YNNKEL (reference sequence). The CDR3 DNA follows: TGTGCCAGCAGCCAAGGCAGGAACAGGGTGAGAGGCTACACCTTC. This encodes CASSQGRNRVRGYTF.

The chain combines TRBV6-2 or TRBV6-3 with TRBJ2-1; D not resolved. V shed 4 bases and J shed 11 bases, with 9 bases lying between them. Per the germline V gene, CDR1 is MNHEY and CDR2 is SVGEGT. This CDR3 is 11 amino acids long. The CDR3 bases are TGTGCCAGCAGTTCACGACAAAAGCAGTTCTTC. Protein sequence: CASSSRQKQFF.

CDR3 coding DNA: TGTGCCAGCAGATCCCGTCCGGAGACCCAGTACTTC. This sequence encodes CASRSRPETQYF. The rearrangement joins TRBV6-2 or TRBV6-3 to TRBJ2-5; no reliable D call. The length of the CDR3 is 12 residues. Trimming cost V 6 bases and J 5 bases, with 10 bases left between them. Germline V gene data show CDR1 as MNHEY and CDR2 as SVGEGT.

In its sample, this clonotype was seen a few times. V usage is TRBV28 and J usage is TRBJ1-3; no clear D gene. The CDR3 contains 10 residues. Germline lookup yields CDR1 MDHEN and CDR2 SYDVKM. V was shortened by 6 bases and J by 9 bases, with 6 bases between the two germline ends. Here the CDR3 reads CASSQSTIYF. The CDR3 DNA sequence: TGTGCCAGCAGCCAAAGCACCATATATTTT.

The rearrangement links TRBV20-1 to TRBJ1-2; 7 bases fit TRBD1. There are 16 residues in the CDR3. The ends lost 6 bases at V and 4 bases at J; junction bases unmatched: 17. Germline V gives CDR1 DFQATT, CDR2 SNEGSKA (reference sequence). CDR3: CSAPWFRGRPGYGYTF. CDR3 in DNA: TGCAGTGCCCCATGGTTTAGGGGGCGCCCGGGCTATGGCTACACCTTC.

The V and J genes are TRBV4-1 and TRBJ1-1, with D unclear. Trimming took off 0 bases at V and 5 bases at J, with 13 bases between the two ends. Germline CDR1 MGHRA, CDR2 YSYEKL. The CDR3 contains 15 residues. CDR3 nucleotide sequence: TGCGCCAGCAGCCAAGATGTCGACGGGCGGACTGAAGCTTTCTTT. This encodes CASSQDVDGRTEAFF.

The chain links TRBV3-1 to TRBJ2-1, with no clear D. Germline loops: CDR1 LGHDT, CDR2 YNNKEL (reference sequence). The CDR3 is made up of 13 amino acids. The V end lost 1 base, the J end lost 12 bases, and 13 bases lay between the germline ends. In nucleotides, the CDR3 is TGTGCCAGCAGCCAAGGCATCCGGAGTGGGCAGTTCTTC. Its translation is CASSQGIRSGQFF.

The chain has TRBV10-3 and TRBJ2-5; D is ambiguous. The ends were cut back, 0 bases at V and 3 bases at J, with 11 bases in the middle. There are 15 residues in the CDR3. The germline V gene has CDR1 ENHRY and CDR2 SYGVKD. The CDR3 is CAISESGQNKETQYF. The CDR3 nucleotides are TGTGCCATCAGTGAGTCTGGGCAGAATAAAGAGACCCAGTACTTC.